This T cell receptor (beta chain) stems from a study of OX40 agonist ivuxolimab in advanced cancers. Trimming stripped 0 bases from V and 4 bases from J, with 9 bases between. Per germline, CDR1 LGHNA and CDR2 YNFKEQ. This CDR3 spans 15 amino acids. The assay was immunoSEQ multiplex PCR, and TCRdb's table has in-frame clones only and misses some. The sample lists about 74,000 clones, roughly 86% seen once, with approximately 7% in the top ten. Source: CD4+ or CD8+ T cells sorted from blood, taken in a trial of the OX40 agonist ivuxolimab. V is TRBV4-2 and J is TRBJ1-4; D gene uncertain. The receptor was isolated from an adult with an advanced solid tumor such as melanoma, head and neck, liver or kidney cancer. CDR3 amino acids: CASSQDRNNNEKLFF. CDR3 DNA: TGTGCCAGCAGCCAAGACCGCAACAATAATGAAAAACTGTTTTTT.